The rows below give T cell receptor beta chains drawn from one sample of a study of neoadjuvant anti-PD-1 for oral cavity cancer. The method was immunoSEQ multiplex PCR; TCRdb's version includes in-frame clones alone and lacks a portion of them. The sample has about 23,000 clones; around 43% are singletons. Sequences were derived from tumor tissue, sampled after nivolumab (anti-PD-1) treatment. The receptors here all came from a person between 35 and 79 years old with oral cavity squamous cell carcinoma. CDR3s include the opening cysteine and the closing phenylalanine or tryptophan. A D gene is named only where the DNA matches it firmly. Some rows have no size entry. The others give once, few or many, or a class for an expanded clone.

j_call d_call clone_size v_call cdr3_nt cdr3_aa
TRBJ1-1 NA many TRBV6-5 TGTGCCAGCAGCCCCCACAAGGACACTGAAGCTTTCTTT CASSPHKDTEAFF
TRBJ1-1 NA few TRBV10-1 TGCGCCAGCAGTGAGTCGGGACTGGGGAACACTGAAGCTTTCTTT CASSESGLGNTEAFF
TRBJ2-2 NA few TRBV4-1 TGCGCCAGCAGCCAAGATCCCCGCAACACCGGGGAGCTGTTTTTT CASSQDPRNTGELFF
TRBJ1-2 TRBD1 few TRBV5-1 TGCGCCAGCAGCTTAGGGACAGGGGTTAACTATGGCTACACCTTC CASSLGTGVNYGYTF
TRBJ2-7 NA few TRBV5-4 TGTGCCAGCAGCCAAAGGGGCGAGCAGTACTTC CASSQRGEQYF
TRBJ1-2 NA NA TRBV28 TGTGCCAGCAACCCTGGGGGGGCGCCAGGCGGAACCTTC CASNPGGAPGGTF
TRBJ1-1 TRBD1 medium-sized TRBV9 TGTGCCAGCAGCTATACAGGGGTGCCCAACACTGAAGCTTTCTTT CASSYTGVPNTEAFF
TRBJ2-1 NA NA TRBV20-1 TGCAGTGCATACAGGGCCGTCGAGCAGTTCTTC CSAYRAVEQFF
TRBJ1-1 TRBD1 NA TRBV10-3 TGTGCCATCAGCAAACTCCGACAGGGAGGGATGAACACTGAAGCTTTCTTT CAISKLRQGGMNTEAFF
TRBJ2-7 NA once TRBV19 TGTGCCAGTCGAGGGGCAGGGGCCTACGAGCAGTACTTC CASRGAGAYEQYF
TRBJ2-3 TRBD1 NA TRBV18 TGTGCCAGCTCACCAGGGACAGGAAGGTCAGATACGCAGTATTTT CASSPGTGRSDTQYF
TRBJ2-5 NA NA TRBV5-4 TGTGCCAGCAGCCTGGCCCTTGGTGGAGAGACCCAGTACTTC CASSLALGGETQYF
TRBJ1-1 NA NA TRBV7-3 TGTGCCAGCAGTGAATTCTCAGAGAACACTGAAGCTTTCTTT CASSEFSENTEAFF
TRBJ1-2 NA NA TRBV7-9 TGTGCCAGCAGCTCAGCAATCCAGGGGAGAGGCTACACCTTC CASSSAIQGRGYTF
TRBJ1-4 TRBD1 NA TRBV4-3 TGCGCCAGCAGCCCCCACGGCGCAGGGGGCGCATCTAATGAAAAACTGTTTTTT CASSPHGAGGASNEKLFF
TRBJ2-7 NA once TRBV28 TGTGCCAGCACCACCCCTGCGGGTTTCGGCGAGCAGTACTTC CASTTPAGFGEQYF
TRBJ1-5 NA NA TRBV5-5 TGTGCCAGCAGCCCGGGAGCTAGCAATCAGCCCCAGCATTTT CASSPGASNQPQHF
TRBJ2-1 NA NA TRBV7-2 TGTGCCAGCAGTCCCGACTTGCAGAGCTCCTACAATGAGCAGTTCTTC CASSPDLQSSYNEQFF
TRBJ2-5 TRBD1 NA TRBV28 TGTGCCAGCAGCCCTTTCGGGACAGGGCATCTCGAGACCCAGTACTTC CASSPFGTGHLETQYF
TRBJ2-7 TRBD2 many TRBV18 TGTGCCAGCTCACCGACGTTGAGGACTAGCGGGGACGAGCAGTACTTC CASSPTLRTSGDEQYF
TRBJ2-7 NA once TRBV27 TGTGCCAGCCAGAGACAGGACTCCTACGAGCAGTACTTC CASQRQDSYEQYF
TRBJ2-1 TRBD2 NA TRBV27 TGTGCCAGCAGTTATATGACTAGCGGTGGTTCGGAGCAGTTCTTC CASSYMTSGGSEQFF
TRBJ2-7 NA NA TRBV30 TGTGCCTGGACCCTCCCACAGAGGGCACTTTCCTACGAGCAGTACTTC CAWTLPQRALSYEQYF
TRBJ1-4 NA NA TRBV4-3 TGCGCCAGCAGCAAAGATTCGGTCCTCGGGGAAAAACTGTTTTTT CASSKDSVLGEKLFF
TRBJ2-7 NA NA TRBV9 TGTGCCAGCAGCGTAGACGGGGGCTCCTACGAGCAGTACTTC CASSVDGGSYEQYF
TRBJ1-6 NA NA TRBV9 TGTGCCAGCAGCCCGGAAAATTCACCCCTCCACTTT CASSPENSPLHF
TRBJ1-2 NA few TRBV20-1 TGCAGTGCGGGGACTGCCCGGGGCTACACCTTC CSAGTARGYTF
TRBJ1-3 TRBD1 many TRBV7-8 TGTGCCAGCAGCGTAAACAGGGGAGCTGGAAACACCATATATTTT CASSVNRGAGNTIYF
TRBJ2-3 NA medium-sized TRBV6-1 TGTGCCGCTGTCGGGGCAGATACGCAGTATTTT CAAVGADTQYF
TRBJ2-3 TRBD2 few TRBV30 TGTGCCTGGAGTGTAGGTTCTAGCGGGGGGGGTGATACGCAGTATTTT CAWSVGSSGGGDTQYF
TRBJ2-7 TRBD1 NA TRBV11-2 TGTGCCAGCAGCTGGGGACAGTGGTCCTACGAGCAGTACTTC CASSWGQWSYEQYF
TRBJ2-7 NA NA TRBV5-1 TGTGCCAGCAGCTTGATCCAGGGGCACGAGCAGTACTTC CASSLIQGHEQYF
TRBJ1-6 TRBD1 few TRBV6-1 TGTGCCAGCAGTTTCGGGACAGCCTATAATTCACCCCTCCACTTT CASSFGTAYNSPLHF
TRBJ2-7 TRBD1 few TRBV18 TGTGCCAGCTCATTCCCGGGACAGCTTCATGAGCAGTACTTC CASSFPGQLHEQYF
TRBJ2-3 TRBD2 NA TRBV7-2 TGTGCCAGCAGCTTGGGACTAGACTCAGATACGCAGTATTTT CASSLGLDSDTQYF
TRBJ2-3 NA NA TRBV7-2 TGTGCCAGCAGCTGGCAAGGGGTCCCGTATTTT CASSWQGVPYF
TRBJ1-5 TRBD1 NA TRBV19 TGTGCCAGCACTCAGGACAGGGGGCAGGGGAATCAGCCCCAGCATTTT CASTQDRGQGNQPQHF
TRBJ1-1 NA many TRBV7-9 TGTGCCAGCAGCCGGGACACTGAAGCTTTCTTT CASSRDTEAFF
TRBJ2-1 NA few TRBV29-1 TGCAGCGTCGATTGGGGATATGAGCAGTTCTTC CSVDWGYEQFF
TRBJ2-3 TRBD1 few TRBV7-9 TGTGCCAGCAGCTTTAGACAGGGGAGCACAGATACGCAGTATTTT CASSFRQGSTDTQYF
TRBJ1-2 TRBD1 NA TRBV7-2 TGTGCCAGCAGCTTAGAGGGACAGAACTATGGCTACACCTTC CASSLEGQNYGYTF
TRBJ2-3 NA NA TRBV28 TGTGCCAGCAGAAGACCCCGGGAGCGTACGCAGTATTTT CASRRPRERTQYF